A single sample gave rise to the 24 T cell receptor beta chains below, sequenced in a study of T cell changes during pregnancy in multiple sclerosis. The table came from immunoSEQ multiplex PCR; TCRdb's copy has only in-frame clones and leaves some out. The data hold tens of thousands of clones, with 90% observed a single time. The specimen comprised peripheral blood, sampled after pregnancy. Receptors were obtained from a female donor in good health, enrolled as a control in a pregnancy study.

V is TRBV4-1 and J is TRBJ2-1, with TRBD2 matching 10 bases. Germline CDR1 reads MGHRA; CDR2 reads YSYEKL. Trimming removed 5 bases from V and 7 bases from J; junction bases left unmatched: 2. This CDR3 has 13 residues. Written as DNA, the CDR3 is TGCGCCAGCAGCTGGACTAGCGGAAATGAGCAGTTCTTC. Protein sequence: CASSWTSGNEQFF.

The chain combines TRBV6-1 with TRBJ2-1, with 11 bases that match TRBD2. The CDR3 runs 15 residues. Trimming removed 6 bases from V and 7 bases from J; junction bases left unmatched: 8. Germline-derived CDR1 and CDR2 are MNHNS and SASEGT. CDR3 coding DNA: TGTGCCAGCAGGATGACTAGCGGGAATACGAATGAGCAGTTCTTC. It yields the protein CASRMTSGNTNEQFF.

The chain combines TRBV30 with TRBJ2-5, with TRBD1 identical over 8 bases. V lost 3 bases and J lost 7; bases outside the gene matches: 10. This CDR3 region has 14 residues. CDR1 GTSNPN and CDR2 SVGIG come from the germline V gene (reference sequence). CDR3 sequence: CAWSPGGGQRTQYF. For the CDR3, the DNA is TGTGCCTGGAGCCCAGGGGGCGGGCAGAGGACCCAGTACTTC.

The chain recombines TRBV10-3 with TRBJ2-7, with 16 positions matching TRBD2. The CDR3 totals 18 residues. Germline-derived CDR1 and CDR2 are ENHRY and SYGVKD. V gave up 6 bases and J gave up 6 bases; unmatched junction bases: 14. The CDR3: CAISPGLAGGKTRPEQYF. As DNA, the CDR3 is TGTGCCATCAGCCCGGGACTAGCGGGGGGGAAGACCCGTCCCGAGCAGTACTTC.

This chain connects TRBV5-1 to TRBJ1-2, with 8 bases identical to TRBD1. The junction had 9 bases not matched to a gene; V was cut back by 4 bases and J by 4 bases. In germline, CDR1 is SGHRS, CDR2 YFSETQ. This CDR3 has 15 amino acids. The CDR3 loop is CASSATLDRGYGYTF. As DNA, the CDR3 is TGCGCCAGCAGCGCAACACTTGACAGGGGCTATGGCTACACCTTC.

The chain employs TRBV25-1 and TRBJ2-5, with D perhaps matching TRBD2 (6 bases). The CDR3 has 15 residues. In germline, CDR1 is MGHDK, CDR2 SYGVNS. Trimming took off 1 base at V and 2 bases at J, with 11 bases between the two ends. The CDR3 loop is CASSEFVGGQETQYF. As DNA, the CDR3 is TGTGCCAGCAGTGAATTCGTTGGGGGGCAAGAGACCCAGTACTTC.

The CDR3 DNA is TGTGCCAGCAGCTTAGGTAGTGACAGGGGTCCATCTTGGTCCCAGCATTTT. Its translation: CASSLGSDRGPSWSQHF. The chain couples TRBV7-9 to TRBJ1-5; TRBD1 matches at 8 bases. V shed 1 base and J 11 bases; nucleotides not matched to a gene: 16. The V gene's germline CDR1 is SEHNR and CDR2 FQNEAQ (reference sequence). The CDR3 is 17 amino acids.

This rearrangement joins TRBV19 to TRBJ2-7, with 10 bases aligning to TRBD2. Germline V gene sequence: CDR1 LNHDA, CDR2 SQIVND (reference sequence). The CDR3 totals 14 residues. Trimming cost V 3 bases and J 6 bases; bases outside gene matches: 5. In DNA, the CDR3 is TGTGCCAGTAGTATTGGACTAGCGGTCGGCGAGCAGTACTTC. This encodes CASSIGLAVGEQYF.

This clone was picked up one time. The chain is built from TRBV19 and TRBJ1-5; D gene uncertain. This CDR3 region has 17 residues. Looked up from germline, CDR1 is LNHDA and CDR2 is SQIVND (reference sequence). The V and J ends lost 4 bases and 3 bases respectively, with 19 bases between them. The CDR3 region has the DNA TGTGCCAGTAGTAAGGAGAGCCTGGCAGTCGTCAATCAGCCCCAGCATTTT. The encoded protein is CASSKESLAVVNQPQHF.

This clone was detected a few times. The chain has TRBV15 and TRBJ2-1; 12 bases match TRBD2. Germline V gene data show CDR1 as LNHNV and CDR2 as YYDKDF (reference sequence). V shed 1 base and J 0 bases; nucleotides not matched to a gene: 10. The CDR3 is made up of 20 amino acids. Here the CDR3 DNA reads TGTGCCACCAGCAGAGCACCGGGACTAGCGGGTCAAAGCTCCTACAATGAGCAGTTCTTC. Amino acid sequence: CATSRAPGLAGQSSYNEQFF.

The gene calls are TRBV5-1 and TRBJ1-2, with 9 bases lining up with TRBD1. This CDR3 region has 13 residues. The V gene's germline CDR1 is SGHRS and CDR2 YFSETQ. After removal of 4 bases from V and 8 bases from J, the junction contained 6 bases not matched to a gene. The CDR3 DNA reads as TGCGCCAGCAGCCTCTGGACAGGGGAAGGCTACACCTTC. Translating it yields CASSLWTGEGYTF.

The gene calls are TRBV7-2 and TRBJ2-1; 10 bases are shared with TRBD2. Germline CDR1 reads SGHTA; CDR2 reads FQGNSA. CDR3 length: 19 amino acids. V trimming: 7 bases; J trimming: 0 bases; junction bases outside the gene matches: 15. CDR3 amino acids: CASITGSGGAWSSYNEQFF. The CDR3 DNA sequence: TGTGCCAGCATCACAGGGAGCGGGGGGGCTTGGAGCTCCTACAATGAGCAGTTCTTC.

The J gene is TRBJ1-3, the V gene TRBV27; no reliable D call. This CDR3 is 16 amino acids long. V dropped 3 bases and J dropped 0 bases, with 12 bases sitting between them. Germline values: CDR1 MNHEY, CDR2 SMNVEV (reference sequence). CDR3 in DNA: TGTGCCAGCAGTTTTAGCGCTCCCGGCTCTGGAAACACCATATATTTT. Translated, it gives CASSFSAPGSGNTIYF.

V usage is TRBV7-2 and J usage is TRBJ1-2; possible D gene TRBD1, 6 bases. The V end lost 0 bases, the J end lost 5 bases, and 13 bases lay between the germline ends. There are 15 residues in the CDR3. Germline lookup yields CDR1 SGHTA and CDR2 FQGNSA. CDR3 DNA sequence: TGTGCCAGCAGCTTAGCGACAGGCGAGTGGTATGGCTACACCTTC. It translates to CASSLATGEWYGYTF. Variable domain in full (rest from reference TRBV7-2 and TRBJ1-2): GAGVSQSPSNKVTEKGKDVELRCDPISGHTALYWYRQSLGQGLEFLIYFQGNSAPDKSGLPSDRFSAERTGGSVSTLTIQRTQQEDSAVYLCASSLATGEWYGYTFGSGTRLTVV.

This chain uses TRBV27 with TRBJ2-1; 7 nucleotides match TRBD2. The CDR3 has 13 amino acids. V shed 6 bases, J shed 5 bases, and the junction held 4 bases outside the gene matches. The germline CDR1 and CDR2 sequences are MNHEY and SMNVEV (reference sequence). The CDR3, as DNA: TGTGCCAGCAGGGGACTACCTAACAATGAGCAGTTCTTC. Translated: CASRGLPNNEQFF.

The chain combines TRBV11-2 with TRBJ1-2; TRBD1 matches 12 bases. The V gene end was trimmed by 5 bases and the J gene end by 4 bases; junction bases not matched to a gene: 8. CDR3 length equals 16 residues. Per germline, CDR1 SGHAT and CDR2 FQNNGV. This chain's CDR3 is CASSKGQGAQVYGYTF. The CDR3 bases are TGTGCCAGCAGCAAGGGACAGGGGGCGCAGGTCTATGGCTACACCTTC.

This clone was recorded only once. The chain recombines TRBV16 with TRBJ2-7; tentatively, D is TRBD2 (6 bases). This CDR3 is 15 amino acids long. V was pared by 5 bases and J by 3 bases, with 17 bases between. Germline V gives CDR1 KGHSY, CDR2 FQNENV. This CDR3 is CASSESRLVGYEQYF. DNA for the CDR3: TGTGCCAGCAGCGAAAGCCGACTAGTAGGCTACGAGCAGTACTTC.

The CDR3: CAGGKSPYNEQFF. The CDR3 DNA is TGTGCGGGGGGGAAGAGTCCCTACAATGAGCAGTTCTTC. This chain links TRBV27 with TRBJ2-1; 7 nucleotides line up with TRBD2. The CDR3 runs 13 residues. Germline CDR1 reads MNHEY; CDR2 reads SMNVEV (reference sequence).

This clone has only one observation. The chain couples TRBV23-1 to TRBJ2-5; D gene unclear. TRBV23-1 is an ORF; its function is uncertain. Trimming took 0 bases from V and 5 from J, leaving 10 bases between them. This CDR3 is 14 amino acids long. CDR3: CASSQSNPRETQYF. The CDR3 region has the DNA TGCGCCAGCAGTCAATCCAACCCCCGGGAGACCCAGTACTTC.

This clone was found once. This chain connects TRBV27 to TRBJ2-7; 12 bases are a match to TRBD2. Trimming took 3 bases from V and 7 from J; bases not matched to a gene: 10. The V gene's germline CDR1 is MNHEY and CDR2 SMNVEV (reference sequence). This CDR3 spans 16 amino acids. The chain's CDR3 is CASSLVTSGGLGEQYF. Written as DNA, the CDR3 is TGTGCCAGCAGTTTGGTGACTAGCGGGGGACTTGGGGAGCAGTACTTC.

The J gene is TRBJ2-6, the V gene TRBV18, with D possibly TRBD1 on 6 matching bases. There are 19 residues in the CDR3. V was cut by 2 bases and J by 3 bases, with 20 bases left in between. The germline V gene has CDR1 KGHSH and CDR2 LQKENI. In nucleotides, the CDR3 is TGTGCCAGCTCACCAAACAGGGTTTCTCTTGCGGGTGGGGCCAACGTCCTGACTTTC. It specifies CASSPNRVSLAGGANVLTF.

The J gene is TRBJ2-5, the V gene TRBV9; D possibly corresponds to TRBD1 (5 bases). Germline V gene sequence: CDR1 SGDLS, CDR2 YYNGEE. The CDR3 is made up of 14 amino acids. Trimming stripped 0 bases from V and 3 bases from J, with 9 bases between. CDR3 region: CASSVGQGEETQYF. Written as DNA, the CDR3 is TGTGCCAGCAGCGTAGGGCAGGGTGAAGAGACCCAGTACTTC.

Here the CDR3 reads CASSTPDRYTEAFF. Here the CDR3 DNA reads TGTGCCAGTAGTACCCCGGACAGGTACACTGAAGCTTTCTTT. The chain carries TRBV19 and TRBJ1-1, with 7 bases identical to TRBD1. V lost 4 bases to trimming and J lost 3 bases; unmatched junction nucleotides: 5. The CDR3 totals 14 residues. Germline V gene sequence: CDR1 LNHDA, CDR2 SQIVND (reference sequence).

This clone was detected a few times. J is TRBJ1-4 and V is TRBV5-5, with 11 bases lining up with TRBD1. V lost 2 bases to trimming and J lost 4 bases; unmatched junction nucleotides: 1. Germline CDR1 SGHKS, CDR2 YYEKEE (reference sequence). CDR3 length: 15 residues. The CDR3 protein is CASSLGTGGNEKLFF. The CDR3 nucleotides read TGTGCCAGCAGCTTAGGGACAGGGGGTAATGAAAAACTGTTTTTT.